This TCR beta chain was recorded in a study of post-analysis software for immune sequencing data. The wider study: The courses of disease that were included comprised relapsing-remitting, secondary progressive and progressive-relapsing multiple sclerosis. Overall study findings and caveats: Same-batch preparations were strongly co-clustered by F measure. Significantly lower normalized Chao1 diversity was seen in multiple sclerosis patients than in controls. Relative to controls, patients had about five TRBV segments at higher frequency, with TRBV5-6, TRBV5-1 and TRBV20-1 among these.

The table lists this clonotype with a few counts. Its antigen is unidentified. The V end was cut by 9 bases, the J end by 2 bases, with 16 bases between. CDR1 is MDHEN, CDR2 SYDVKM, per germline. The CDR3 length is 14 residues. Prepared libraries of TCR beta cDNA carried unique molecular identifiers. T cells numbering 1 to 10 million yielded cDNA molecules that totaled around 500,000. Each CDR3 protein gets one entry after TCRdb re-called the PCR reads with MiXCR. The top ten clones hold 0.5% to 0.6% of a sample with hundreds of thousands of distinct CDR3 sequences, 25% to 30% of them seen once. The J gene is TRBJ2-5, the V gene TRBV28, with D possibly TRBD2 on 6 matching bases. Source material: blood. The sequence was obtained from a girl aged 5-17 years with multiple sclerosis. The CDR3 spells CASRSWRGQETQYF. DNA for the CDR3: TGTGCCAGTAGGTCCTGGAGGGGACAAGAGACCCAGTACTTC.